Listed here is a single T cell receptor (beta chain). Its specificity is not known. The data stem from a study of long-term antiretroviral therapy in people with HIV. Study background: It was about a decade before the 2015 immediate-ART recommendation that the earliest samples were taken.

The CDR3 is 15 residues long. Germline CDR1 SGDLS, CDR2 YYNGEE. V lost 4 bases and J lost 4; bases outside the gene matches: 8. Broader study findings: Once patients were on ART, diversity went higher but still fell short of transplant donor controls. Therapy changes, viral resistance and ART adherence were not documented in the available data.

The assay, immunoSEQ v3.0, was run at survey level. This table comes from immunoSEQ multiplex PCR, and its TCRdb copy is limited to in-frame clones, with some not included. There are 33,000 or so clones in the sample; around 97% occur only once, and 1.5% to 2% lies in the top ten. This chain connects TRBV9 to TRBJ1-5; 7 nucleotides match TRBD1. The receptor was derived from a man in his thirties or forties with HIV. The sample in question was unsorted PBMCs, obtained 7.6 years after starting antiretroviral therapy. CDR3 in amino acids: CASSSSDRQNQPQHF. The CDR3 DNA is TGTGCCAGCAGCTCGTCGGACAGGCAGAATCAGCCCCAGCATTTT.